These 29 T cell receptor beta chains were all obtained from the same sample, sequenced in a study of blood T cell repertoires in COVID-19. Assay used: immunoSEQ multiplex PCR; TCRdb lists only in-frame clones, some missing. The sample holds fewer than 400,000 clones, 85% seen once. The specimen was PBMCs or T cells enriched from blood (not recorded which). Receptors were obtained from a woman in her thirties who had been exposed to COVID-19.

This rearrangement joins TRBV7-9 to TRBJ2-5, with D tentatively TRBD2 (6 bases). The CDR3 covers 13 residues. Germline-derived CDR1 and CDR2 are SEHNR and FQNEAQ (reference sequence). CDR3 DNA sequence: TGTGCTAGTAAGCAGGGAGGTTTGGAGACCCAGTACTTC. It translates to CASKQGGLETQYF.

V is TRBV28 and J is TRBJ2-1; D gene ambiguous. Germline lookup yields CDR1 MDHEN and CDR2 SYDVKM. V was clipped by 3 bases and J by 8 bases, with 5 bases between them. The CDR3 has 11 amino acids. The CDR3 DNA reads as TGTGCCAGCAGTTTCCTAGATGAGCAGTTCTTC. It yields the protein CASSFLDEQFF.

This clone was counted once. V and J are TRBV19 and TRBJ2-2; the match to TRBD2 covers 7 bases. The CDR3 consists of 16 residues. The J segment lost 5 bases and the V segment lost 0 bases, leaving 6 bases of the junction unmatched. The germline V gene encodes CDR1 LNHDA and CDR2 SQIVND (reference sequence). DNA for the CDR3: TGTGCCAGTAGTATAGATTATGTGCGGGAGACCGGGGAGCTGTTTTTT. It specifies CASSIDYVRETGELFF. Filled out from reference TRBV19 and TRBJ2-2, the complete variable domain reads DGGITQSPKYLFRKEGQNVTLSCEQNLNHDAMYWYRQDPGQGLRLIYYSQIVNDFQKGDIAEGYSVSREKKESFPLTVTSAQKNPTAFYLCASSIDYVRETGELFFGEGSRLTVL.

The gene calls are TRBV19 and TRBJ1-5, with D possibly being TRBD1 (6 bases). The CDR3 sequence is 17 residues long. V was cut by 7 bases and J by 6 bases, with 25 bases left in between. Per the germline V gene, CDR1 is LNHDA and CDR2 is SQIVND (reference sequence). This CDR3 is CASKNPTGNGLGQPQHF. Here the CDR3 DNA reads TGTGCCAGTAAAAACCCAACAGGGAATGGGTTAGGTCAGCCCCAGCATTTT.

The chain recombines TRBV2 with TRBJ1-1; maybe TRBD1 (5 bases). CDR1 and CDR2 from the germline V gene are SNHLY and FYNNEI. The CDR3 has 11 amino acids. The DNA of the CDR3 is TGTGCAGAGGATGGGGGGACTGAAGCTTTCTTT. This gives the protein CAEDGGTEAFF. The full variable domain, rest sourced from reference TRBV2 and TRBJ1-1, is EPEVTQTPSHQVTQMGQEVILRCVPISNHLYFYWYRQILGQKVEFLVSFYNNEISEKSEIFDDQFSVERPDGSNFTLKIRSTKLEDSAMYFCAEDGGTEAFFGQGTRLTVV.

The chain recombines TRBV7-2 with TRBJ2-2, with 7 bases matching TRBD2. The V gene's germline CDR1 is SGHTA and CDR2 FQGNSA. The CDR3 loop spans 16 amino acids. V lost 0 bases and J lost 2; bases outside the gene matches: 3. The CDR3 region has the DNA TGTGCCAGCAGCTTAGCGGGGGGGATAAACACCGGGGAGCTGTTTTTT. This translates into CASSLAGGINTGELFF.

This chain uses TRBV24-1 with TRBJ1-5, with D maybe TRBD1 (5 bases). V was trimmed by 5 bases and J by 5 bases, leaving 6 bases between them. Germline V lookup: CDR1 KGHDR, CDR2 SFDVKD. This CDR3 has 12 amino acids. The DNA of the CDR3 is TGTGCCACCAGTGCCAGGGATCAGCCCCAGCATTTT. Its protein is CATSARDQPQHF.

This clone occurred many times. The chain employs TRBV12-3 or TRBV12-4 and TRBJ2-7; D is perhaps TRBD2 (5 bases). The germline V and J ends were trimmed by 8 bases and 3 bases, with 11 bases remaining between them. This CDR3 comprises 12 residues. The CDR3 DNA sequence: TGTGCCAGCTCTAGAGGGATCTACGAGCAGTACTTC. It specifies CASSRGIYEQYF.

About this clone: A read error may produce the germline difference seen at one junction end. The V call is TRBV4-1, the J call TRBJ2-3; 8 nucleotides line up with TRBD2. The CDR3 spans 18 residues. Germline V gene lookup returns CDR1 MGHRA and CDR2 YSYEKL. CDR3 sequence reads: CASTQGAGGRTSTDTQYF. The CDR3 region has the DNA TGCGCCAGCACCCAAGGGGCGGGGGGTCGAACTAGCACAGATACGCAGTATTTT.

Points on this clone: This CDR3 is also generated by other DNA sequences in the sample. The chain has TRBV2 and TRBJ2-7; the match to TRBD1 covers 9 bases. V gave up 7 bases and J gave up 3 bases; unmatched junction bases: 10. The CDR3 is 15 amino acids. Germline values: CDR1 SNHLY, CDR2 FYNNEI. The CDR3 sequence is CASTETGTGNYEQYF. CDR3 nucleotide sequence: TGTGCCAGCACGGAGACCGGGACAGGGAACTACGAGCAGTACTTC. Supplemented by reference TRBV2 and TRBJ2-7, the full variable domain reads EPEVTQTPSHQVTQMGQEVILRCVPISNHLYFYWYRQILGQKVEFLVSFYNNEISEKSEIFDDQFSVERPDGSNFTLKIRSTKLEDSAMYFCASTETGTGNYEQYFGPGTRLTVT.

The chain links TRBV9 to TRBJ1-6; D unresolved. Germline V gives CDR1 SGDLS, CDR2 YYNGEE. This CDR3 spans 15 amino acids. V lost 0 bases to trimming and J lost 9 bases, with 13 bases between them. CDR3 nucleotides: TGTGCCAGCAGCGTAGATCGAGGGTACGGTTCACCCCTCCACTTT. It yields the protein CASSVDRGYGSPLHF. The variable domain in full, with the rest retrieved from reference TRBV9 and TRBJ1-6, is DSGVTQTPKHLITATGQRVTLRCSPRSGDLSVYWYQQSLDQGLQFLIQYYNGEERAKGNILERFSAQQFPDLHSELNLSSLELGDSALYFCASSVDRGYGSPLHFGNGTRLTVT.

This chain uses TRBV28 with TRBJ2-7; D is uncertain. Per germline, CDR1 MDHEN and CDR2 SYDVKM. V was pared by 1 base and J by 3 bases, with 10 bases between. The CDR3 length is 14 residues. The CDR3 region has the DNA TGTGCCAGCAGTTTATTGCCTGAGAACTACGAGCAGTACTTC. This sequence encodes CASSLLPENYEQYF.

This chain connects TRBV5-1 to TRBJ2-7; 9 nucleotides align to TRBD1. J lost 0 bases, V lost 0 bases, and 7 bases had no gene match. Germline V gene sequence: CDR1 SGHRS, CDR2 YFSETQ. The CDR3 totals 17 residues. The CDR3 DNA reads TGCGCCAGCAGCTTGGCCCCCGGGACAGGGAACTCCTACGAGCAGTACTTC. Translated: CASSLAPGTGNSYEQYF.

V and J are TRBV5-4 and TRBJ2-7; TRBD2 matches at 7 bases. CDR1 is SGHNT, CDR2 YYREEE, per germline (reference sequence). The CDR3 covers 15 residues. The J segment lost 4 bases and the V segment lost 2 bases, leaving 9 bases of the junction unmatched. The CDR3 is CASSLTGGSEYEQYF. Here the CDR3 DNA reads TGTGCCAGCAGCTTAACAGGCGGGAGTGAATACGAGCAGTACTTC.

This clone appeared once. The chain uses TRBV19 and TRBJ2-1; 11 bases are shared with TRBD2. This CDR3 has 15 residues. The germline V gene has CDR1 LNHDA and CDR2 SQIVND (reference sequence). With V trimmed by 6 bases and J by 4 bases, 5 bases remained unmatched. CDR3 residues: CASSSLAGGYNEQFF. CDR3 nucleotide sequence: TGTGCCAGTAGCTCCCTAGCGGGGGGTTACAATGAGCAGTTCTTC.

The genes are TRBV18 and TRBJ1-6; no clear D gene. The CDR3 spans 14 residues. The V gene lost 3 bases and the J gene lost 6 bases, with 9 bases spanning the gap. The germline CDR1 and CDR2 sequences are KGHSH and LQKENI. The CDR3 loop is CASSPPGFNSPLHF. Here the CDR3 DNA reads TGTGCCAGCTCACCTCCGGGTTTTAATTCACCCCTCCACTTT.

The V call is TRBV29-1, the J call TRBJ2-5; TRBD1 aligns across 7 bases. With 2 bases clipped from V and 0 bases from J, the junction kept 9 bases outside the gene matches. CDR3 length: 16 amino acids. CDR1 and CDR2 from the germline V gene are SQVTM and ANQGSEA. The CDR3 DNA reads TGCAGCGTTGAACCAATTAGGGGGCTAAACCAAGAGACCCAGTACTTC. The encoded protein is CSVEPIRGLNQETQYF.

V and J are TRBV5-4 and TRBJ1-1, with 8 bases aligning to TRBD1. The CDR3 extends over 15 amino acids. V dropped 4 bases and J dropped 0; count of bases not matched to a gene: 5. From germline, CDR1 is SGHNT and CDR2 YYREEE (reference sequence). Written as DNA, the CDR3 is TGTGCCAGCAGCCCGGGACAGGAGGTGAACACTGAAGCTTTCTTT. Protein: CASSPGQEVNTEAFF.

This clone was recorded at least ten times. The chain has TRBV4-2 and TRBJ2-7; no firm D call. CDR1 and CDR2 (germline): LGHNA, YNFKEQ. CDR3 length: 15 residues. V dropped 0 bases and J dropped 0 bases, with 9 bases sitting between them. The CDR3 spells CASSQDHSTSYEQYF. DNA for the CDR3: TGTGCCAGCAGCCAAGATCATAGTACCTCCTACGAGCAGTACTTC.

The genes are TRBV28 and TRBJ2-7; TRBD2 matches 7 bases. Trimming cost V 5 bases and J 2 bases; bases outside gene matches: 6. This CDR3 spans 14 amino acids. The germline CDR1 and CDR2 sequences are MDHEN and SYDVKM. This CDR3 is CASSPPGLTYEQYF. The CDR3 coding sequence is TGTGCCAGCAGTCCCCCGGGACTAACCTACGAGCAGTACTTC.

V is TRBV19 and J is TRBJ1-2; D unresolved. The CDR3 has 12 residues. From germline, CDR1 is LNHDA and CDR2 SQIVND (reference sequence). V dropped 6 bases and J dropped 8 bases, with 13 bases sitting between them. The CDR3 loop is CASRSDRRGYTF. The CDR3 nucleotides read TGTGCCAGTAGATCGGATCGGAGGGGCTACACCTTC.

CDR3 sequence (DNA): TGTGCCAGCAGCTCCCGGGACAGGGCCCAGGCTAACTATGGCTACACCTTC. It translates to CASSSRDRAQANYGYTF. The chain links TRBV5-6 to TRBJ1-2, with TRBD1 identical over 9 bases. J lost 0 bases, V lost 3 bases, and 9 bases had no gene match. CDR3 length: 17 residues. CDR1 and CDR2 (germline): SGHDT, YYEEEE.

The CDR3 region has the DNA TGCGCCAGCAGCCAAGATGGAGGGCTCCCACCTAAAAAACTGTTTTTT. It specifies CASSQDGGLPPKKLFF. V and J are TRBV4-3 and TRBJ1-4; no clear D gene. This CDR3 has 16 residues. V lost 0 bases and J lost 9, with 17 bases in between. CDR1 and CDR2 (germline): LGHNA, YSLEER.

The chain links TRBV11-2 to TRBJ2-7, with D possibly being TRBD1 (5 bases). The CDR3 loop spans 15 amino acids. The V end was cut by 4 bases, the J end by 5 bases, with 18 bases between. Germline-derived CDR1 and CDR2 are SGHAT and FQNNGV. CDR3 coding DNA: TGTGCCAGCAGCTACTTTGTTGGGGCTTACGACGAGCAGTACTTC. The encoded protein is CASSYFVGAYDEQYF.

The rearrangement uses TRBV7-2 and TRBJ1-5, with D perhaps TRBD1 (6 bases). Germline CDR1 reads SGHTA; CDR2 reads FQGNSA. The CDR3 is made up of 14 amino acids. Trimming pared 1 base from V and 4 bases from J, leaving 8 bases between. This CDR3 is CASSLGQGNQPQHF. Written as DNA, the CDR3 is TGTGCCAGCAGCTTAGGTCAGGGGAATCAGCCCCAGCATTTT.

This clone was seen once. The chain has TRBV14 and TRBJ2-7; D is unresolved. CDR1 SGHDN and CDR2 FVKESK come from the germline V gene. This CDR3 contains 12 residues. V lost 2 bases and J lost 0, with 2 bases in between. CDR3 residues: CASSQRSYEQYF. In nucleotides, the CDR3 is TGTGCCAGCAGCCAACGCTCCTACGAGCAGTACTTC. The whole variable domain, remainder taken from reference TRBV14 and TRBJ2-7, is EAGVTQFPSHSVIEKGQTVTLRCDPISGHDNLYWYRRVMGKEIKFLLHFVKESKQDESGMPNNRFLAERTGGTYSTLKVQPAELEDSGVYFCASSQRSYEQYFGPGTRLTVT.

This clone was counted a single time. The chain combines TRBV28 with TRBJ2-2; tentatively, D is TRBD2 (6 bases). V was trimmed by 0 bases and J by 5 bases, leaving 16 bases between them. The germline CDR1 and CDR2 sequences are MDHEN and SYDVKM. This CDR3 region has 17 residues. CDR3 residues: CASSLWGLGGNTGELFF. The CDR3 DNA is TGTGCCAGCAGTTTATGGGGGCTGGGGGGTAATACCGGGGAGCTGTTTTTT.

This clone has only one observation. This rearrangement joins TRBV19 to TRBJ1-6, with TRBD1 matching over 7 bases. Looked up from germline, CDR1 is LNHDA and CDR2 is SQIVND (reference sequence). V shed 2 bases, J shed 9 bases, and the junction held 7 bases outside the gene matches. This CDR3 is built from 15 residues. In DNA, the CDR3 is TGTGCCAGTAGTATATACCTGACAGGGACTTCACCCCTCCACTTT. Amino acid sequence: CASSIYLTGTSPLHF.

The chain combines TRBV5-1 with TRBJ2-1, with a possible D match to TRBD1 (5 bases). The CDR3 consists of 15 residues. Looked up from germline, CDR1 is SGHRS and CDR2 is YFSETQ. V dropped 2 bases and J dropped 0 bases, with 9 bases sitting between them. DNA for the CDR3: TGCGCCAGCAGCTTCAGGGTGAGCTCCTACAATGAGCAGTTCTTC. It translates to CASSFRVSSYNEQFF.